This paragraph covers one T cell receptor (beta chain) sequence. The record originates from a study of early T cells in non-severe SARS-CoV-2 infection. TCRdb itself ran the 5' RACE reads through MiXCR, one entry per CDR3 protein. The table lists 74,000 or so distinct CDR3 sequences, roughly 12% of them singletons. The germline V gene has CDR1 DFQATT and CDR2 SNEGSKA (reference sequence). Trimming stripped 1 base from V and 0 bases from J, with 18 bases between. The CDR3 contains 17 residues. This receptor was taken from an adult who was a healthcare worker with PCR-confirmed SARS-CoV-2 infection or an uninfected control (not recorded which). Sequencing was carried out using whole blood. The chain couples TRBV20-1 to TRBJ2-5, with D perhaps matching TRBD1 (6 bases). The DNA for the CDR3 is TGCAGTGCTAGAGGGGTGAGGACAGTCTTAGACCAAGAGACCCAGTACTTC. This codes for CSARGVRTVLDQETQYF.